These 3 T cell receptor beta chains originate from one sample sequenced in a study of radiation and T cells in renal cell carcinoma. Time point meaning: baseline pretreatment blood. Treatment meaning: 15 Gy SBRT to primary tumor, nephrectomy 4 weeks later. The data were produced by immunoSEQ multiplex PCR, yet TCRdb's version contains in-frame clones alone and is incomplete. The table records tens of thousands of clones, over 75% of them present only once. The material sequenced was blood, taken from a patient whose treatment included radiotherapy and nephrectomy. These receptors were taken from a man aged 60-69 years with renal cell carcinoma.

The rearrangement uses TRBV29-1 and TRBJ2-3; 10 bases are shared with TRBD2. V lost 4 bases and J lost 6; bases outside the gene matches: 4. This CDR3 comprises 13 residues. Looked up from germline, CDR1 is SQVTM and CDR2 is ANQGSEA. The CDR3 is CSVGLAGLDTQYF. The CDR3, as DNA: TGCAGCGTTGGACTAGCGGGTTTGGATACGCAGTATTTT.

V is TRBV4-1 and J is TRBJ2-2; no clear D gene. Germline-derived CDR1 and CDR2 are MGHRA and YSYEKL. The CDR3 runs to 17 residues. Trimming took 6 bases from V and 2 from J, leaving 19 bases between them. CDR3 residues: CASRKGDTHLNTGELFF. CDR3 in DNA: TGCGCCAGCAGAAAGGGTGACACCCATCTTAACACCGGGGAGCTGTTTTTT.

Turning to this clone: Other nucleotide sequences from this sample produce the same CDR3. V usage is TRBV4-2 and J usage is TRBJ2-7, with TRBD2 identical over 9 bases. V gave up 0 bases and J gave up 4 bases; unmatched junction bases: 4. Germline CDR1 LGHNA, CDR2 YNFKEQ. The CDR3 loop spans 15 amino acids. CDR3 loop: CASSQEAGGVYEQYF. The DNA for the CDR3 is TGTGCCAGCAGCCAAGAGGCGGGGGGGGTTTACGAGCAGTACTTC.